The 16 T cell receptor beta chains below all came from one sample that was sequenced in a study of PD-1 blockade in classical Hodgkin lymphoma. Time point of the sample: cycle 4 day 1 (C4D1), after six to seven weeks of nivolumab. Each patient's relapse followed autologous stem cell transplantation, and brentuximab vedotin exposure varied. The protocol was immunoSEQ multiplex PCR, while the TCRdb copy is restricted to in-frame clones and leaves out a portion. The data hold tens of thousands of clones, with roughly nine tenths observed a single time. The sequenced sample was peripheral blood mononuclear cells (PBMCs), obtained before the fourth cycle of nivolumab. These TCRs come from a human donor with classical Hodgkin lymphoma.

The CDR3 DNA reads as TGTGCCAGCAGCCCCCGACAGGGCGGGGGGGCTGAAGCTTTCTTT. It encodes CASSPRQGGGAEAFF. This sequence joins TRBV7-2 and TRBJ1-1; 7 nucleotides align to TRBD1. V lost 5 bases, J lost 6 bases, and 12 bases stayed unmatched. This CDR3 comprises 15 residues. Germline CDR1 is SGHTA and CDR2 is FQGNSA.

This chain uses TRBV4-2 with TRBJ2-7, with 7 bases identical to TRBD1. The V gene end was trimmed by 0 bases and the J gene end by 0 bases; junction bases not matched to a gene: 2. The CDR3 extends over 15 amino acids. In germline, CDR1 is LGHNA, CDR2 YNFKEQ. In nucleotides, the CDR3 is TGTGCCAGCAGCCAAGAATGGGACAGCTCCTACGAGCAGTACTTC. Translating gives CASSQEWDSSYEQYF.

The V gene is TRBV30, the J gene TRBJ2-7; 8 nucleotides align to TRBD1. J lost 5 bases, V lost 1 base, and 10 bases had no gene match. The germline CDR1 and CDR2 sequences are GTSNPN and SVGIG (reference sequence). The CDR3 length is 15 residues. The CDR3 region has the DNA TGTGCCTGGAGTGGGGGACAGGTCTACGATCACGAGCAGTACTTC. Translating it yields CAWSGGQVYDHEQYF.

This rearrangement joins TRBV19 to TRBJ1-5; no clear D gene. CDR1 is LNHDA and CDR2 is SQIVND in the germline V gene (reference sequence). The V and J ends lost 7 bases and 4 bases respectively, with 17 bases between them. The CDR3 is made up of 15 amino acids. CDR3 bases: TGTGCCAGTATCTCAGGAGGTAACCTTAATCAGCCCCAGCATTTT. Its protein is CASISGGNLNQPQHF.

This clone was observed a handful of times. The chain carries TRBV6-6 and TRBJ1-5; the D is unclear. The CDR3 runs 13 residues. V lost 10 bases, J lost 7 bases, and 17 bases lay in between. The germline gives CDR1 MNHNY, CDR2 SVGAGI (reference sequence). The CDR3 sequence is CATQLLLGQPQHF. The CDR3 DNA sequence: TGTGCCACCCAGCTTCTGCTCGGCCAGCCCCAGCATTTT.

This clone was recorded only once. The chain has TRBV2 and TRBJ2-3; D remains ambiguous. The CDR3 is made up of 12 amino acids. From germline, CDR1 is SNHLY and CDR2 FYNNEI. The V end was cut by 3 bases, the J end by 3 bases, with 4 bases between. The CDR3 DNA follows: TGTGCCAGCAGTGAGATAACAGATACGCAGTATTTT. This codes for CASSEITDTQYF.

This chain uses TRBV13 with TRBJ2-3; a weak D match, TRBD2 (6 bases). Germline V gives CDR1 PRHDT, CDR2 FYEKMQ (reference sequence). V gave up 4 bases and J gave up 12 bases, with 8 bases separating them. CDR3 length: 10 residues. The CDR3 region has the DNA TGTGCCAGCAGCTCGGGACTTCAGTATTTT. Translation: CASSSGLQYF.

V gene TRBV7-4 combines with J gene TRBJ1-2; D unclear. V shed 2 bases and J shed 4 bases, with 14 bases lying between them. The CDR3 spans 15 residues. From germline, CDR1 is SGHVT and CDR2 SQSDAQ. CDR3 amino acids: CASSLSLENPYGYTF. The CDR3 nucleotides are TGTGCCAGCAGCTTATCCCTGGAAAACCCCTATGGCTACACCTTC.

The genes are TRBV19 and TRBJ2-1; D is ambiguous. CDR1 is LNHDA, CDR2 SQIVND, per germline (reference sequence). V was pared by 2 bases and J by 5 bases, with 10 bases between. The CDR3 loop spans 14 amino acids. The CDR3 loop is CASSIYQRNNEQFF. As DNA, the CDR3 is TGTGCCAGTAGTATATATCAACGGAACAATGAGCAGTTCTTC.

The chain couples TRBV5-6 to TRBJ2-7; 8 nucleotides agree with TRBD2. From germline, CDR1 is SGHDT and CDR2 YYEEEE. This CDR3 is 15 amino acids long. After removal of 0 bases from V and 3 bases from J, the junction contained 5 bases not matched to a gene. The CDR3 bases are TGTGCCAGCAGCTTGGATCCGGGGGGGATCTACGAGCAGTACTTC. This translates into CASSLDPGGIYEQYF.

The chain combines TRBV27 with TRBJ2-7; tentatively, D is TRBD1 (6 bases). Trimming cost V 4 bases and J 1 base, with 8 bases left between them. Germline V gives CDR1 MNHEY, CDR2 SMNVEV (reference sequence). The CDR3 is 13 residues long. CDR3 loop: CASSWTDSYEQYF. CDR3 DNA sequence: TGTGCCAGCAGTTGGACAGATTCCTACGAGCAGTACTTC.

The chain has TRBV13 and TRBJ1-6; D possibly corresponds to TRBD1 (6 bases). The CDR3 totals 14 residues. V gave up 5 bases and J gave up 10 bases, with 15 bases separating them. In germline, CDR1 is PRHDT, CDR2 FYEKMQ (reference sequence). The CDR3 region has the DNA TGTGCCAGCAGCCGAGGGGGGGGGAAATCACCCCTCCACTTT. Translating gives CASSRGGGKSPLHF.

The rearrangement uses TRBV7-9 and TRBJ1-5; 11 nucleotides line up with TRBD1. V gave up 6 bases and J gave up 5 bases; unmatched junction bases: 6. The CDR3 totals 15 residues. Germline V gene sequence: CDR1 SEHNR, CDR2 FQNEAQ (reference sequence). The CDR3 DNA follows: TGTGCCAGCAGATCCGGGACAGGGGGTCATCAGCCCCAGCATTTT. It encodes CASRSGTGGHQPQHF.

The CDR3: CASSSKTGNQPQHF. The DNA for the CDR3 is TGTGCCAGCAGCTCGAAGACAGGGAATCAGCCCCAGCATTTT. The genes are TRBV7-6 and TRBJ1-5; 7 bases are a match to TRBD1. Germline V gives CDR1 SGHVS, CDR2 FNYEAQ. The CDR3 runs to 14 residues. Trimming at V came to 4 bases and at J to 4 bases, leaving 4 bases not matched to a gene.

The V call is TRBV4-2, the J call TRBJ2-1, with D tentatively TRBD1 or TRBD2 (6 bases each). The CDR3 is made up of 15 amino acids. Germline CDR1 reads LGHNA; CDR2 reads YNFKEQ. The V end was cut by 0 bases, the J end by 5 bases, with 11 bases between. The CDR3 reads CASSQDGGPDNEQFF. CDR3 sequence (DNA): TGTGCCAGCAGCCAAGACGGGGGCCCTGACAATGAGCAGTTCTTC.

The V call is TRBV7-9, the J call TRBJ2-7; no clear D. V was clipped by 0 bases and J by 3 bases, with 12 bases between them. The length of the CDR3 is 15 residues. Germline loops: CDR1 SEHNR, CDR2 FQNEAQ (reference sequence). CDR3 sequence reads: CASSLAGNPGYEQYF. CDR3 in DNA: TGTGCCAGCAGCTTAGCGGGGAACCCTGGCTACGAGCAGTACTTC.